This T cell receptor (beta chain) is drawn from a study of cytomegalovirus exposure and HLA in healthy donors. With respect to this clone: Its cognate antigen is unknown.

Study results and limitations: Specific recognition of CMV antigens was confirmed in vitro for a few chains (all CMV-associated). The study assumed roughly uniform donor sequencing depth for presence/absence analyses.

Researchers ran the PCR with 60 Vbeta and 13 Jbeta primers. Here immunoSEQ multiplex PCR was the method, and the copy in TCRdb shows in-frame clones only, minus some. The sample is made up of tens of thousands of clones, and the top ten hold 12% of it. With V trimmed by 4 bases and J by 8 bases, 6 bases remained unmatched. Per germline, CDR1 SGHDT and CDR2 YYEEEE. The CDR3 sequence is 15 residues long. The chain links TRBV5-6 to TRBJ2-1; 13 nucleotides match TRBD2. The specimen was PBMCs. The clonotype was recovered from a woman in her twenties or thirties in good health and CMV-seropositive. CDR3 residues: CASSLGLAGDDEQFF. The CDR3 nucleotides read TGTGCCAGCAGCCTCGGACTAGCGGGAGACGATGAGCAGTTCTTC.